This T cell receptor (beta chain) was identified during a study of blood T cell repertoires in COVID-19. Study-level information: Whether acute or convalescent, the COVID-19 samples came from the United States, Italy and Spain. Nucleic acid was either cDNA or gDNA, and it came from T cells, B-cell-depleted T cells, or PBMCs.

Original analysis: By means of reference gene primer amplification, nucleated cell counts were estimated. Sequenced by immunoSEQ multiplex PCR; TCRdb stores in-frame clones only, minus some. V, J and clone size are those of that table, while D and trimming were read from the DNA. The top ten clones hold roughly 7% of a sample with 150,000 to 200,000 clones, more than 70% of them seen once. J lost 5 bases, V lost 0 bases, and 5 bases had no gene match. CDR1 SGHAT and CDR2 FQNNGV come from the germline V gene. The CDR3 totals 17 residues. The source of this sequence is a man aged 50 to 60 with active or convalescent COVID-19. The sequencing sample was made of peripheral blood. V usage is TRBV11-2 and J usage is TRBJ2-5; 14 nucleotides align to TRBD2. In DNA form, the CDR3 reads TGTGCCAGCAGCTTAGATTCTCGACTAGCGGGAGGGGAGACCCAGTACTTC. Protein: CASSLDSRLAGGETQYF.